These 9 T cell receptor beta chains were all obtained from the same sample, sequenced in a study of siplizumab effects on memory and regulatory T cells. The data were produced by immunoSEQ multiplex PCR, yet TCRdb's version contains in-frame clones alone and is incomplete. This table has more than 90,000 clones, nearly 95% appearing once. Specimen: non-Treg CD4+ T cells sorted from blood. The receptor set was obtained from a human donor in good health.

This chain uses TRBV2 with TRBJ2-7; D is undetermined. Germline V gives CDR1 SNHLY, CDR2 FYNNEI. V dropped 10 bases and J dropped 2 bases, with 15 bases sitting between them. CDR3 length equals 13 residues. CDR3 protein: CAINPSGAYEQYF. The CDR3 bases are TGTGCCATAAATCCCTCTGGGGCCTACGAGCAGTACTTC. Full variable domain (missing parts from reference TRBV2 and TRBJ2-7): EPEVTQTPSHQVTQMGQEVILRCVPISNHLYFYWYRQILGQKVEFLVSFYNNEISEKSEIFDDQFSVERPDGSNFTLKIRSTKLEDSAMYFCAINPSGAYEQYFGPGTRLTVT.

This chain links TRBV19 with TRBJ2-2; TRBD2 matches at 8 bases. With 7 bases clipped from V and 0 bases from J, the junction kept 7 bases outside the gene matches. Looked up from germline, CDR1 is LNHDA and CDR2 is SQIVND (reference sequence). The CDR3 contains 16 residues. The CDR3 is CASTAGTRSNTGELFF. The CDR3 nucleotides read TGTGCCAGTACGGCCGGGACTAGGTCGAACACCGGGGAGCTGTTTTTT.

DNA of the CDR3: TGTGCCAGCAGCATCGTTGAAGCTTTCTTT. Translation gives CASSIVEAFF. The V call is TRBV21-1, the J call TRBJ1-1. TRBV21-1 is a pseudogene. The CDR3 runs to 10 residues.

This clone was counted once. V gene TRBV10-3 combines with J gene TRBJ1-4, with D possibly being TRBD1 (6 bases). CDR3 length equals 14 residues. Germline V CDR1 and CDR2: ENHRY, SYGVKD. V was cut by 4 bases and J by 4 bases, with 10 bases left in between. The CDR3 protein is CAISATGGNEKLFF. The DNA of the CDR3 is TGTGCCATCAGTGCGACAGGAGGTAATGAAAAACTGTTTTTT.

This rearrangement joins TRBV7-6 to TRBJ1-3, with TRBD1 matching over 7 bases. This CDR3 has 14 residues. The ends lost 3 bases at V and 1 base at J; junction bases unmatched: 0. Germline lookup yields CDR1 SGHVS and CDR2 FNYEAQ. CDR3 residues: CASSLTGSGNTIYF. The CDR3 bases are TGTGCCAGCAGCTTGACAGGGTCTGGAAACACCATATATTTT.

The genes are TRBV19 and TRBJ2-3; D is unresolved. Trimming took off 10 bases at V and 0 bases at J, with 14 bases between the two ends. This CDR3 is built from 14 residues. In germline, CDR1 is LNHDA, CDR2 SQIVND (reference sequence). The CDR3 region is CATLAEPSTDTQYF. The DNA for the CDR3 is TGTGCCACCTTAGCCGAACCTAGCACAGATACGCAGTATTTT.

The rearrangement uses TRBV19 and TRBJ1-4; D unresolved. CDR1 and CDR2 from the germline V gene are LNHDA and SQIVND (reference sequence). V lost 8 bases and J 10 bases, leaving 11 bases between the germline ends. The length of the CDR3 is 11 residues. CDR3 region: CASAEGLKLFF. The CDR3 DNA is TGTGCCAGTGCGGAAGGGCTAAAACTGTTTTTT.

This clone was recorded only once. The V call is TRBV4-2, the J call TRBJ1-2; no reliable D call. Trimming pared 0 bases from V and 5 bases from J, leaving 4 bases between. The CDR3 length is 12 residues. Germline CDR1 reads LGHNA; CDR2 reads YNFKEQ. In nucleotides, the CDR3 is TGTGCCAGCAGCCAAGATCCTTATGGCTACACCTTC. Residues: CASSQDPYGYTF.

The CDR3 loop is CASSPTGKGGKETQYF. The CDR3 DNA sequence: TGCGCCAGCAGCCCCACAGGGAAAGGAGGGAAAGAGACCCAGTACTTC. The V call is TRBV5-1, the J call TRBJ2-5; D may correspond to TRBD1 or TRBD2 (6 bases each). Per germline, CDR1 SGHRS and CDR2 YFSETQ. The ends were cut back, 4 bases at V and 3 bases at J, with 19 bases in the middle. The CDR3 is 16 amino acids.